Shown below are 9 T cell receptor beta chains from a single sample sequenced in a study of tumor-infiltrating lymphocytes in primary liver carcinoma. Unsorted bulk tissue of about 19-31 mg yielded co-extracted RNA and DNA. Using a constant-region primer together with ProtoScript II reverse transcriptase, TCR beta cDNA was made from about 500 ng of total RNA. Each TCR beta library was derived from three nested multiplex PCR rounds that employed slightly modified ARM-PCR. Primers for the first two PCR rounds were TRBV1-TRBV30 forward primers and a C-beta reverse primer (approximately 9 cycles per round). TCRdb called the multiplex PCR reads again in MiXCR, with one record for every CDR3 protein. Of around 100,000 distinct CDR3 sequences in the sample, more than 60% were seen once. Input material: liver tumor tissue from sampling region 5. The subset: tumor region T5, tumor centre. Source of these receptors: a woman aged 55 to 70 with primary liver carcinoma and hepatitis B virus infection.

This clonotype was seen a handful of times. With a much larger clone just one base away, this may be a read error. This chain connects TRBV6-5 to TRBJ2-7, with 8 bases that match TRBD1. Germline CDR1 MNHEY, CDR2 SVGAGI. This CDR3 has 12 amino acids. Trimming removed 10 bases from V and 1 base from J; junction bases left unmatched: 3. CDR3 in DNA: TGTGCCAACAGACAGGGGTCCTACGAGCAGTACTTC. Its protein product is CANRQGSYEQYF.

This chain links TRBV24-1 with TRBJ2-7; 10 positions match TRBD1. This CDR3 spans 16 amino acids. The V gene's germline CDR1 is KGHDR and CDR2 SFDVKD. The V and J ends lost 6 bases and 4 bases, in that order; junction bases with no gene match: 11. Here the CDR3 DNA reads TGTGCCACCAGTCGGGGGCCACCGGGACAGGGGTACGAGCAGTACTTC. Its translation is CATSRGPPGQGYEQYF.

Notes on this clonotype: Lacking the conserved final phenylalanine or tryptophan, this CDR3 likely reflects a read error. This chain joins TRBV28 and TRBJ2-4; 8 bases are shared with TRBD2. Germline CDR1 reads MDHEN; CDR2 reads SYDVKM. The CDR3 runs 14 residues. V lost 6 bases and J lost 7; bases outside the gene matches: 8. The CDR3 region is CASRPAGGANIQYS. CDR3 coding DNA: TGTGCCAGCAGACCCGCGGGGGGCGCGAACATTCAGTACTCC.

As for this clonotype: An end of the junction differs from the germline gene, which may be a read error. The chain joins TRBV29-1 to TRBJ2-7; D not resolved. Per the germline V gene, CDR1 is SQVTM and CDR2 is ANQGSEA. This CDR3 has 14 residues. The CDR3 loop reads CSVGKALSRNEQYF. CDR3 DNA: TGCAGCGTTGGAAAAGCGCTGAGCAGAAACGAGCAGTATTTC.

V gene TRBV6-5 combines with J gene TRBJ1-5; 7 positions match TRBD1. The CDR3 runs to 15 residues. Germline CDR1 and CDR2: MNHEY and SVGAGI. Losses at the gene ends were 4 bases for V and 6 bases for J; bases not matched to a gene: 9. CDR3 sequence: CASSSDRLVRQPQHF. The CDR3 coding sequence is TGTGCCAGCAGTTCGGACAGGTTAGTGCGTCAGCCCCAGCATTTT.

As to this clonotype: The missing conserved phenylalanine or tryptophan at the end of this CDR3 makes a read error likely. V gene TRBV6-1 combines with J gene TRBJ1-1; D is possibly TRBD1 (5 bases). Trimming pared 4 bases from V and 1 base from J, leaving 13 bases between. Germline V gene data show CDR1 as MNHNS and CDR2 as SASEGT. The CDR3 extends over 15 amino acids. The CDR3 here is CASSVGPTGNTEAFI. The DNA for the CDR3 is TGTGCCAGCAGTGTGGGGCCCACAGGGAACACTGAAGCTTTCATA.

V usage is TRBV11-2 and J usage is TRBJ1-1, with no clear D. There are 15 residues in the CDR3. Germline V lookup: CDR1 SGHAT, CDR2 FQNNGV. V was trimmed by 3 bases and J by 4 bases, leaving 15 bases between them. The DNA of the CDR3 is TGTGCCAGCAGCTTTGTGTCAAGGGCGAGCACTGAAGCTTTCTTT. It translates to CASSFVSRASTEAFF.

Turning to this clonotype: The junction departs from germline at one end; a sequencing error may be responsible. The rearrangement joins TRBV11-1 to TRBJ1-1; D is possibly TRBD1 (6 bases). Germline V CDR1 and CDR2: SGHAT, FQDESV (reference sequence). The CDR3 has 14 amino acids. CDR3 in amino acids: CVSSLGRGSTGAFF. The CDR3 DNA sequence: TGTGTCAGCAGCTTAGGTAGGGGGAGCACTGGAGCTTTCTTT. The full variable domain, completed using reference TRBV11-1 and TRBJ1-1, is EAEVAQSPRYKITEKSQAVAFWCDPISGHATLYWYRQILGQGPELLVQFQDESVVDDSQLPKDRFSAERLKGVDSTLKIQPAELGDSAMYLCVSSLGRGSTGAFFGQGTRLTVV.

This clonotype was picked up a small number of times. Germline and junction disagree at one end, which may indicate a read error. The chain carries TRBV6-6 and TRBJ2-3; 10 bases agree with TRBD2. Germline lookup yields CDR1 MNHNY and CDR2 SVGAGI (reference sequence). This CDR3 is 15 amino acids long. CDR3: CASSRLAGETDMQYF. For the CDR3, the DNA is TGTGCCAGTAGCCGTCTAGCGGGAGAAACAGATATGCAGTATTTT.